These T cell receptor beta chains were read from a single sample in a study of CXCR3-negative and CXCR3-positive naive CD8 T cells. TCRdb re-called the 5' RACE reads; one entry per CDR3 protein, DNA not given. The sample has around 84,000 distinct CDR3 sequences, and its top ten clones hold approximately 0.82%. Input material: naive CXCR3+ CD8+ T cells from blood. All receptors come from a human donor in good health. Some clones in this sample may be carry-over from other donors' samples. Both conserved end residues are part of each CDR3.

j_gene | v_gene | len | CDR3aa
TRBJ1-2 | TRBV29-1 | 11 | CSVGSGDCYTF
TRBJ2-2 | TRBV10-3 | 13 | CVPTSGRSGELFF
TRBJ2-7 | TRBV5-1 | 14 | CASSISSALYEQYF
TRBJ1-2 | TRBV30 | 15 | CAWSVLRGRFRGYTF
TRBJ2-3 | TRBV7-2 | 18 | CASSLVGVAGGRGDTQYF
TRBJ1-1 | TRBV19 | 15 | CASSRSASLNTEAFF
TRBJ1-1 | TRBV9 | 12 | CASSVRGTEAFF
TRBJ2-3 | TRBV5-1 | 19 | CASSPFSPSGRTLPDTQYF
TRBJ2-7 | TRBV4-2 | 15 | CASSHNSGSTYGQYF
TRBJ2-1 | TRBV4-1 | 16 | CASTPSLAGGQREQFF
TRBJ2-1 | TRBV30 | 14 | CAWSADSSYNEQFF
TRBJ2-1 | TRBV28 | 15 | CASSRDRGRDNEQFF
TRBJ2-2 | TRBV25-1 | 18 | CASSPTTGRAANTGELFF
TRBJ1-6 | TRBV6-5 | 15 | CASSYSGDRNSPLHF
TRBJ2-7 | TRBV20-1 | 17 | CSARDLIWTGVRYEQYF
TRBJ2-3 | TRBV7-9 | 15 | CASSLLALAGDTQYF
TRBJ2-1 | TRBV20-1 | 14 | CSAREVVLYNEQFF
TRBJ2-7 | TRBV6-5 | 15 | CASSYLGQERNEQYF
TRBJ1-1 | TRBV19 | 17 | CASTLLREAGRETEAFF
TRBJ2-7 | TRBV7-9 | 15 | CASSFEGGSSYEQYF
TRBJ1-5 | TRBV15 | 19 | CATSLGAGATIYSNQPQHF
TRBJ2-1 | TRBV27 | 15 | CASSQDRRGYNEQFF
TRBJ2-2 | TRBV29-1 | 13 | CSVDGHPTGELFF
TRBJ1-5 | TRBV6-6 | 13 | CASSYSEAQPQHF
TRBJ2-7 | TRBV6-5 | 11 | CASSKNYEQYF
TRBJ2-1 | TRBV7-2 | 16 | CASSLSGGLAYNEQFF
TRBJ1-1 | TRBV2 | 13 | CASHRDRGSEAFF
TRBJ2-6 | TRBV29-1 | 16 | CSVDRDRFSGANVLTF
TRBJ1-5 | TRBV27 | 16 | CASSLEFGDRGQPQHF
TRBJ1-5 | TRBV14 | 13 | CASSQNTDGLGHF
TRBJ2-1 | TRBV4-3 | 16 | CASSQDSSGALGEQFF
TRBJ2-7 | TRBV7-6 | 16 | CASSLEAGTGGYEQYF
TRBJ1-2 | TRBV27 | 17 | CASSFSSGFKPNYGYTF
TRBJ2-4 | TRBV28 | 14 | CASSGRQGVYIQYF
TRBJ2-7 | TRBV5-6 | 14 | CASSPGLGPYEQYF
TRBJ2-7 | TRBV6-2/TRBV6-3 | 14 | CASSSDRLGYEQYF
TRBJ2-1 | TRBV28 | 15 | CASTLSGESYNEQFF
TRBJ2-1 | TRBV7-9 | 16 | CASGTSTGSLANEQFF
TRBJ2-7 | TRBV28 | 12 | CASSLEGLEQYF
TRBJ2-3 | TRBV6-5 | 15 | CASIPDGASTDTQYF
TRBJ1-6 | TRBV10-3 | 16 | CAIRETTGSYNSPLHF
TRBJ2-7 | TRBV6-2/TRBV6-3 | 12 | CASSRPGLEQYF
TRBJ2-5 | TRBV5-6 | 17 | CASSLGTSGRLQETQYF
TRBJ1-1 | TRBV7-9 | 16 | CASSLVRGGMNTEAFF
TRBJ2-5 | TRBV6-5 | 13 | CASSYKFVETQYF
TRBJ1-2 | TRBV4-2 | 18 | CASSQVGQGLNVGGGYTF
TRBJ2-1 | TRBV27 | 15 | CASSLAGGGYNEQFF
TRBJ2-2 | TRBV12-3/TRBV12-4 | 13 | CASSLVRTGELFF
TRBJ2-2 | TRBV4-3 | 19 | CASSRLGTGGPPNTGELFF
TRBJ2-7 | TRBV4-1 | 13 | CASSQVGDYEQYF